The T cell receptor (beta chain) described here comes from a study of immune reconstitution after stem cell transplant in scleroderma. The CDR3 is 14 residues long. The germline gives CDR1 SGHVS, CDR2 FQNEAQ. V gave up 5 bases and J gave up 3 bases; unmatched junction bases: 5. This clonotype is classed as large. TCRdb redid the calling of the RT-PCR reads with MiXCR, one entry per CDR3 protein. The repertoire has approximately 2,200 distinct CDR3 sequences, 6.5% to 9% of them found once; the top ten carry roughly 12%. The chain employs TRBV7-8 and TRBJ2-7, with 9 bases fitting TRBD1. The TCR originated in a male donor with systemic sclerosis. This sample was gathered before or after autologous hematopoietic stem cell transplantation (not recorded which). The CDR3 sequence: CASSPRQGGYEQYF. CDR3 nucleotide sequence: TGTGCCAGCAGCCCGAGACAGGGGGGCTACGAGCAGTACTTC.